The clone carrying this T cell receptor (beta chain) came up many times. Its antigen is unknown. A single record per CDR3 protein comes from TCRdb applying MiXCR to the multiplex PCR reads. The sample contains some 120,000 distinct CDR3 sequences, 20% of which appear only once. This entry belongs to a study of breast tumors, draining lymph nodes, adjacent tissues. The lymph nodes were axillary draining lymph nodes from breast cancer patients. Study-wide results and caveats: Tumors had less TCR diversity than lymph nodes, more than nontumor tissue. Luminal-like breast cancer showed significantly higher tumor–nontumor repertoire similarity than basal-like. That most tumor T cells come from lymph nodes remained unproven.

The CDR3 runs to 14 residues. Trimming took 5 bases from V and 5 from J; bases not matched to a gene: 6. Germline CDR1 and CDR2: SGHVS and FNYEAQ. This clonotype was obtained from a female donor with breast cancer. Some clones in this sample may be carry-over from other donors' samples. The chain carries TRBV7-6 and TRBJ1-5; TRBD1 matches 7 bases. The source material was axillary lymph node tissue. CDR3: CASSPQGSHQPQHF. In DNA form, the CDR3 reads TGTGCCAGCAGCCCACAGGGGTCTCATCAGCCCCAGCATTTT.